This T cell receptor beta chain was found in a study of blood T cell repertoires in COVID-19. Whole-study context: The cDNA or gDNA used as material had been derived from T cells, B-cell-depleted T cells, or PBMCs.

Clones were read by immunoSEQ multiplex PCR, and TCRdb kept only the in-frame ones, dropping some. The table shows roughly 190,000 clones, with roughly 94% occurring only once. The germline CDR1 and CDR2 sequences are MGHRA and YSYEKL. This CDR3 comprises 16 residues. The germline V and J ends were trimmed by 4 bases and 0 bases, with 13 bases remaining between them. The specimen sequenced was peripheral blood. The chain couples TRBV4-1 to TRBJ2-1; possible D gene TRBD1, 5 bases. The sequence was collected from a man aged 30 to 45 with COVID-19, enrolled during active disease. CDR3 in amino acids: CASSLTQGSSYNEQFF. The CDR3, as DNA: TGCGCCAGCAGCCTCACTCAGGGTAGCTCCTACAATGAGCAGTTCTTC.